Given below is one T cell receptor beta chain in context. Its antigen is not identified. In germline, CDR1 is KGHSH, CDR2 LQKENI. V was cut by 3 bases and J by 0 bases, with 16 bases left in between. The CDR3 covers 17 residues. The data originate from a study of vaccination effects on CD4 cells after COVID-19. Study in general: Three convalescent patients were sampled both early and late post-vaccination. Study-wide findings and caveats: Clones that were induced by infection or by vaccine showed marked contraction late after vaccination. The study found that post-vaccine spike-reactive clones in convalescents were mainly new vaccine-induced clones.

Sequencing used immunoSEQ multiplex PCR; TCRdb keeps in-frame clones, though not all of them. Among roughly 33,000 clones listed, roughly four fifths were seen once. After roughly 11 days in culture, the CD4+ T cells were isolated. The individual was infected with SARS-CoV-2 between March and December 2020, as confirmed by PCR. Participants each got two BNT162b2 or mRNA-1273 vaccine doses. Sequencing used CD4+ T cells from PBMCs cultured without peptide, obtained after COVID-19 vaccination. V is TRBV18 and J is TRBJ2-3, with TRBD1 as a possible D gene (5 bases). This clonotype originated in a human donor who had a prior SARS-CoV-2 infection. The DNA of the CDR3 is TGTGCCAGCTCACCCTTAAACAGGACCCTTAGCACAGATACGCAGTATTTT. It encodes CASSPLNRTLSTDTQYF. The entire variable domain, with the rest obtained from reference TRBV18 and TRBJ2-3, is as follows: NAGVMQNPRHLVRRRGQEARLRCSPMKGHSHVYWYRQLPEEGLKFMVYLQKENIIDESGMPKERFSAEFPKEGPSILRIQQVVRGDSAAYFCASSPLNRTLSTDTQYFGPGTRLTVL.